The rows below give T cell receptor beta chains drawn from one sample of a study of T-cell reconstitution after alpha-beta-depleted transplantation in children. Via MiXCR, TCRdb re-called the PCR reads, giving one row per CDR3 protein. This sample carries some 300,000 distinct CDR3 sequences, under 13% of them seen once, and the ten largest clones take 2% to 3%. The sequencing used PBMCs from the stem cell graft donor, collected from the stem cell graft. These receptor sequences come from a human donor who donated a stem cell graft to a child with acute lymphoblastic leukemia. CDR3s include the opening cysteine and the closing phenylalanine or tryptophan. The order of the fields is D gene, V gene, J gene, clone size, CDR3 DNA, CDR3 protein. A D gene is named only where the DNA matches it firmly. Clone size appears in some rows only: once, few, many, or a class for an expanded clone.

TRBD2	TRBV12-3/TRBV12-4	TRBJ2-7	many	TGTGCCAGCAGTCAGGGACTAGCGGGAACCCCCTACGAGCAGTACTTC	CASSQGLAGTPYEQYF
.	TRBV5-1	TRBJ2-1	few	TGCGCCAGCAGCCCGGCGGCGCGGCTCAATGAGCAGTTCTTC	CASSPAARLNEQFF
.	TRBV7-3	TRBJ2-2	.	TGTGCCAGCAGCCAGATGGGTGGTACCGGGGAGCTGTTTTTT	CASSQMGGTGELFF
.	TRBV21-1	TRBJ2-3	many	TGTGCCAGCAGGCCGGGACAAAGCACATATACGCAGTATTTT	CASRPGQSTYTQYF
.	TRBV4-1	TRBJ1-5	few	TGCGCCAGCAGCCAAGATAGTTGGGGCGGACGCAATCAGCCCCAGCATTTT	CASSQDSWGGRNQPQHF
TRBD2	TRBV4-1	TRBJ2-7	many	TGCGCCAGCAGATTACTAGCGGGAGAGCTCTACGAGCAGTACTTC	CASRLLAGELYEQYF
TRBD2	TRBV4-3	TRBJ2-5	few	TGCGCCAGCAGCCAAGACTGGGAGGGGCTCGGTGGAGAGACCCAGTACTTC	CASSQDWEGLGGETQYF
TRBD1	TRBV29-1	TRBJ1-1	many	TGCAGCGTTACCGGGACAGGACCCTCGTGGGACACTGAAGCTTTCTTT	CSVTGTGPSWDTEAFF
.	TRBV27	TRBJ2-5	.	TGTGCCAGCAGTTTAAGTAGCGGCTGGGCGGAGACCCAGTACTTC	CASSLSSGWAETQYF
.	TRBV18	TRBJ1-4	.	TGTGCCAGCTCACCACGGGCCTCAACTAATGAAAAACTGTTTTTT	CASSPRASTNEKLFF
.	TRBV10-3	TRBJ2-1	.	TGTGCCATCAGTGAGAGGGACAATGAGCAGTTCTTC	CAISERDNEQFF
.	TRBV12-3/TRBV12-4	TRBJ1-5	few	TGTGCCAGCAGTTTTGAGGACACCCCTAAGCCCCAGCATTTT	CASSFEDTPKPQHF
TRBD2	TRBV30	TRBJ2-7	.	TGTGCCTGGAGTGAAACCGGGACTAGCCTTCTCTCCTACGAGCAGTACTTC	CAWSETGTSLLSYEQYF
TRBD1	TRBV7-2	TRBJ1-2	many	TGTGCCAGCAGCCCTCGACAGGGTTCGGAGGTATATGGCTACACCTTC	CASSPRQGSEVYGYTF
.	TRBV15	TRBJ1-3	.	TGTGCCACCAGCGGTCGGGGCAGCTCTGGAAACACCATATATTTT	CATSGRGSSGNTIYF
.	TRBV7-9	TRBJ2-7	.	TGTGCCAGCAGCTTAGACGCAGGTAGCTCCTACGAGCAGTACTTC	CASSLDAGSSYEQYF
TRBD1	TRBV20-1	TRBJ2-4	.	TGCAGTGCTATCAGGGACAGCGAGTTTCTTAGTAACATTCAGTACTTC	CSAIRDSEFLSNIQYF
TRBD1	TRBV12-3/TRBV12-4	TRBJ1-5	.	TGTGCCAGCCGGACAGGAACTAGAATAAGCAATCAGCCCCAGCATTTT	CASRTGTRISNQPQHF
TRBD2	TRBV5-1	TRBJ2-1	.	TGCGCCAGCAGCTTGGGCGGGAGTGAAAATGAGCAGTTCTTC	CASSLGGSENEQFF
.	TRBV7-8	TRBJ1-1	.	TGTGCCAGCAGCTGGGCCCTCGGGAACACTGAAGCTTTCTTT	CASSWALGNTEAFF
TRBD2	TRBV18	TRBJ2-7	.	TGTGCCAGCTCCCTTGGGGGGGTAGACCCCTCCTACGAGCAGTACTTC	CASSLGGVDPSYEQYF
.	TRBV10-3	TRBJ2-1	few	TGTGCCATCGGCCCAAAGACGATAGGTCCTTACAATGAGCAGTTCTTC	CAIGPKTIGPYNEQFF
TRBD1	TRBV10-3	TRBJ1-3	.	TGTGCCATCAGTGGACAGGGTTGGACTGGAAACACCATATATTTT	CAISGQGWTGNTIYF
TRBD1	TRBV7-9	TRBJ2-1	few	TGTGCCAGCAGCTTAGAAAGGGGGCTCTCCTACAATGAGCAGTTCTTC	CASSLERGLSYNEQFF